This T cell receptor beta chain is drawn from a study of shared clonotypes between healthy human individuals. V lost 8 bases, J lost 0 bases, and 7 bases stayed unmatched. The CDR3 extends over 15 amino acids. The V gene's germline CDR1 is MNHNY and CDR2 SVGAGI (reference sequence). Produced via immunoSEQ multiplex PCR; TCRdb's table is partial and in-frame only. The sample yields over 400,000 clones, approximately 82% seen once. Everyone who donated was a Caucasian adult who lived in Nashville, Tennessee. The receptor's source is a woman in her forties in good health. Some clones in this sample may be carry-over from other donors' samples. The chain is built from TRBV6-6 and TRBJ1-1, with 9 bases aligning to TRBD1. Sequenced input: PBMCs. CDR3 nucleotides: TGTGCCAGCTCGGACGGGACAGGGTTGAACACTGAAGCTTTCTTT. Protein sequence: CASSDGTGLNTEAFF.